This paragraph covers one T cell receptor (beta chain) sequence. This record belongs to a study of patients and donors after allogeneic stem cell transplantation. MiXCR, applied by TCRdb to the RT-PCR reads, yields one record per CDR3 protein. The data hold over 150,000 distinct CDR3 sequences, with about 30% observed a single time. The sample taken for sequencing was blood, either unsorted or a sorted T cell fraction (not recorded which). This clonotype originated in a human donor who was either an allogeneic HSCT recipient or a stem cell or donor lymphocyte infusion donor (not recorded which). It is not recorded whose cells these are; they may come from a transplant donor.

CDR3 bases: TGTGCCATCAGTGACGGTCAAGAGACCCAGTACTTC. Its translation: CAISDGQETQYF. This rearrangement joins TRBV10-3 to TRBJ2-5; D uncertain. Trimming pared 3 bases from V and 2 bases from J, leaving 4 bases between. CDR3 length: 12 residues. Germline values: CDR1 ENHRY, CDR2 SYGVKD.